This T cell receptor beta chain was recovered during a study of cytomegalovirus exposure and HLA in healthy donors. Study-level findings and limits: Reported results showed that the classifier diagnosed cytomegalovirus status with high specificity and sensitivity. CMV serostatus was the sole immune exposure data available.

The germline V gene has CDR1 SGHAT and CDR2 FQNNGV. The V end lost 1 base, the J end lost 0 bases, and 10 bases lay between the germline ends. CDR3 length: 16 residues. Healthy individuals who donated bone marrow served as the donors. About this clone: Antigen specificity is unknown.

The PCR employed 60 Vbeta primers together with 13 Jbeta primers. Produced via immunoSEQ multiplex PCR; TCRdb's table is partial and in-frame only. The sample records 120,000 to 150,000 clones, around 75% being singletons. The chain employs TRBV11-2 and TRBJ1-3, with no clear D. The TCR comes from a woman aged 40 to 49 in good health and CMV-seronegative. Sequenced material: PBMCs. The CDR3, as DNA: TGTGCCAGCAGCTTAGTTCGGGAAAGCTCTGGAAACACCATATATTTT. Protein: CASSLVRESSGNTIYF.